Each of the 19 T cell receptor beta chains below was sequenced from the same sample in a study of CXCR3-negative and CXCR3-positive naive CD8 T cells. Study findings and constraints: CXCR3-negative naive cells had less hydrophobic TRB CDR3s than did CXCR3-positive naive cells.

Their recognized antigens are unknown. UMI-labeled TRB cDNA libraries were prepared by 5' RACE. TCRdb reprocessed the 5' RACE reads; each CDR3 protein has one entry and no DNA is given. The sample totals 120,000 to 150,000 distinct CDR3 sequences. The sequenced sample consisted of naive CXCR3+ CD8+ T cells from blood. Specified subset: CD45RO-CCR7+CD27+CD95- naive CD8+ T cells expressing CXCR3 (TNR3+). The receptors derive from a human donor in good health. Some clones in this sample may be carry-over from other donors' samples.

The CDR3 loop is CACTEINTEAFF. V gene TRBV28 combines with J gene TRBJ1-1. Germline V gene data show CDR1 as MDHEN and CDR2 as SYDVKM. The CDR3 extends over 12 amino acids.

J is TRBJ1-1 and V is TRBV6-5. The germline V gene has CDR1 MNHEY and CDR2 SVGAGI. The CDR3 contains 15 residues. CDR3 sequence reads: CASSSWREEYTEAFF.

The CDR3: CASSLPEGGNTEAFF. The chain uses TRBV7-9 and TRBJ1-1; TCRdb calls TRBD1, which cannot be checked without DNA. The CDR3 extends over 15 amino acids. Germline V gene data show CDR1 as SEHNR and CDR2 as FQNEAQ (reference sequence).

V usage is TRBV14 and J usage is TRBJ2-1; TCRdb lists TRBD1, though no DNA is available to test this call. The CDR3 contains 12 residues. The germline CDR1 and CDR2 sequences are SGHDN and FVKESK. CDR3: CASSGPGSEQFF.

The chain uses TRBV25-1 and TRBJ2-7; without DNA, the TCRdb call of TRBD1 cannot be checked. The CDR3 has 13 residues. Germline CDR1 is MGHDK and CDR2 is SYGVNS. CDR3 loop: CASSDPYLGEQYF.

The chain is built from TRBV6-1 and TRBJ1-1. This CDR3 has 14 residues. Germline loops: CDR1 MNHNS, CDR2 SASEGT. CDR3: CASSEGVGWTEAFF.

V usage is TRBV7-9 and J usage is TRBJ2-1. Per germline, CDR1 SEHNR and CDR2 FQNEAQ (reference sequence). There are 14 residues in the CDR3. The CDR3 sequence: CASSLEDSYNEQFF.

CDR3: CASSPPEAGSTGELFF. This chain connects TRBV27 to TRBJ2-2; TCRdb's D gene call, TRBD2, goes unchecked for lack of DNA. CDR1 is MNHEY and CDR2 is SMNVEV in the germline V gene (reference sequence). This CDR3 has 16 residues.

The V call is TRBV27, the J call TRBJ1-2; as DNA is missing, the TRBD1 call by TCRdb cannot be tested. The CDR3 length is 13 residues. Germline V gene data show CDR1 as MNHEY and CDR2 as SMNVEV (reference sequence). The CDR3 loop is CASSQGVYYGYTF.

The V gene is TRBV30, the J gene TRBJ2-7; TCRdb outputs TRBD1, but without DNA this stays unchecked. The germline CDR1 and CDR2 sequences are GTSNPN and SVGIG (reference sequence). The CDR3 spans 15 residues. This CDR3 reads CAWSASAGQGYEQYF.

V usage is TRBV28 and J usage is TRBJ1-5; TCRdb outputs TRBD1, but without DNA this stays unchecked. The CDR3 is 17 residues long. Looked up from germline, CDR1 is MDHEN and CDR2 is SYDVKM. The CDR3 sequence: CASRHLAGDRANQPQHF.

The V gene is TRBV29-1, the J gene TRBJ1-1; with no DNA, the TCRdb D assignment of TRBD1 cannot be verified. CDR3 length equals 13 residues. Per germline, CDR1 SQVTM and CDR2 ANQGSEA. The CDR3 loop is CSVEAPGETEAFF.

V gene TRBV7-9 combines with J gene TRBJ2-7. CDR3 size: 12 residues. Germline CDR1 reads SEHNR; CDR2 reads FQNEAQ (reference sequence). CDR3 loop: CASSLASWEQYF.

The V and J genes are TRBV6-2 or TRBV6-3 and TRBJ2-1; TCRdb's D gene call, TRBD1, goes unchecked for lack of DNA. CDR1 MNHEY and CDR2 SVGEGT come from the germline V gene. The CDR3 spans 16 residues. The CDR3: CASQRYGAASYNEQFF.

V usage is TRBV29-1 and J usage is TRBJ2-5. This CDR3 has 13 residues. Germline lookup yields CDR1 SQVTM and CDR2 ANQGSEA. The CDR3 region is CSVDAGMEETQYF.

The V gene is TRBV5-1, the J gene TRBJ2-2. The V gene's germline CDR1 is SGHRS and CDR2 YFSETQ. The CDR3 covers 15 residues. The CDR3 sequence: CASSFGQANTGELFF.

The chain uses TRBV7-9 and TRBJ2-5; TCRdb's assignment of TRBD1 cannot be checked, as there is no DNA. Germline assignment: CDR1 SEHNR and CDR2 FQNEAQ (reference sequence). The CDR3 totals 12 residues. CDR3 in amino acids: CASRGAQETQYF.

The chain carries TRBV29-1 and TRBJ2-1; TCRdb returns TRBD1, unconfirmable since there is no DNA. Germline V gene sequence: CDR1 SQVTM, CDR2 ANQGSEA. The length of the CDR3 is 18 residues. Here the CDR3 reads CSVEDPGYEGRRYNEQFF.

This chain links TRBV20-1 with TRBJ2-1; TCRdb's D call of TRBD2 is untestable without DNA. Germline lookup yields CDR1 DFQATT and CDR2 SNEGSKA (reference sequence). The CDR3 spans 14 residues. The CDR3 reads CSASGLAGDNEQFF.